This T cell receptor beta chain was recovered during a study of blood T cell repertoires in COVID-19. Sequenced by immunoSEQ multiplex PCR; TCRdb stores in-frame clones only, minus some. The top ten clones hold more than 0.75% of a sample with 180,000 or so clones, about 88% of them seen once. Categorization into cohorts depended on clinical history that participants reported. V lost 2 bases to trimming and J lost 10 bases; unmatched junction nucleotides: 8. Germline loops: CDR1 LGHNA, CDR2 YSLEER. The CDR3 is 15 amino acids. The chain carries TRBV4-3 and TRBJ1-6; 7 bases map to TRBD1. Sequencing was performed on PBMCs or T cells enriched from blood (not recorded which). The TCR originated in a woman in her late teens or twenties who had recovered from COVID-19. The CDR3 bases are TGCGCCAGCAGCCAATTGACAGGGATTCGATCACCCCTCCACTTT. Translated, it gives CASSQLTGIRSPLHF.